This T cell receptor beta chain was captured in a study of T cells after yellow fever vaccination. TCRdb called the 5' RACE reads again in MiXCR, with one record for every CDR3 protein. The top ten clones hold 35% to 40% of a sample with roughly 160,000 distinct CDR3 sequences, over 7% of them seen once. Notes on the study in general: A faster peak, day 5 versus 15, was reached by the weaker secondary response. Repertoires sorted by FACS could include abundant clonotypes that are contaminants from the bulk population.

Germline values: CDR1 SQVTM, CDR2 ANQGSEA. CDR3 length: 15 amino acids. Trimming removed 4 bases at V and 7 bases at J, with 22 bases between. This clonotype showed up just a few times. Its cognate antigen is unknown. The chain is built from TRBV29-1 and TRBJ2-5, with a weak D call TRBD1 (5 bases). This TCR derives from a young man who received the YFV17D yellow fever vaccine. Material: CD8+ T cells sorted from PBMCs, obtained 45 days after the yellow fever booster vaccination. The CDR3: CSVGTPHQGSGTQYF. The DNA of the CDR3 is TGCAGCGTTGGGACCCCTCACCAGGGCTCGGGGACCCAGTACTTC.